The present T cell receptor (beta chain) was sequenced within a study of long-term antiretroviral therapy in people with HIV. Assay version v3.0 of immunoSEQ was used, and it was run at survey level. Clones were read by immunoSEQ multiplex PCR, and TCRdb kept only the in-frame ones, dropping some. The data show tens of thousands of clones, about 90% seen once. Held in samples before DNA extraction were about 0.85-11 million cryopreserved PBMC. From germline, CDR1 is MNHEY and CDR2 SMNVEV (reference sequence). V was shortened by 3 bases and J by 3 bases, with 9 bases between the two germline ends. CDR3 length: 14 residues.

The starting material was unsorted PBMCs, obtained less than 4.7 years after starting antiretroviral therapy. This chain joins TRBV27 and TRBJ2-1, with D uncertain. This TCR came from a man aged 25-45 years with HIV. The DNA of the CDR3 is TGTGCCAGCAGTTTGACATGGAACTACAATGAGCAGTTCTTC. Amino acids: CASSLTWNYNEQFF.